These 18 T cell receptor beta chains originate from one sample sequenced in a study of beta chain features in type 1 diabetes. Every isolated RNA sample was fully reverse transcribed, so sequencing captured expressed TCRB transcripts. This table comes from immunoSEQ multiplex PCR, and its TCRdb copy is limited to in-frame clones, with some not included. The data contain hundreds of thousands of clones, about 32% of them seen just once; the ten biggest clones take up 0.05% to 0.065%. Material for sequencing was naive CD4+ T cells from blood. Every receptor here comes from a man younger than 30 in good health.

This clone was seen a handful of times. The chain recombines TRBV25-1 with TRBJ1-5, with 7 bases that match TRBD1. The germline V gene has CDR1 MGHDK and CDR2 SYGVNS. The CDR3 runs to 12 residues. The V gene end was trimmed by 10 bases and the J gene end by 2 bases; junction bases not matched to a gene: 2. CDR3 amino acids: CATGQGNQPQHF. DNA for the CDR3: TGTGCCACTGGACAGGGCAATCAGCCCCAGCATTTT.

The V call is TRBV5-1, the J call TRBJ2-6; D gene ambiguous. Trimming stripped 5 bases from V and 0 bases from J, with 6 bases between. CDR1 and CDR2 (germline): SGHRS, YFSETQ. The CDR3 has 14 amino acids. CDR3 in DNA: TGCGCCAGCAGGGCCCGCTCTGGGGCCAACGTCCTGACTTTC. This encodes CASRARSGANVLTF.

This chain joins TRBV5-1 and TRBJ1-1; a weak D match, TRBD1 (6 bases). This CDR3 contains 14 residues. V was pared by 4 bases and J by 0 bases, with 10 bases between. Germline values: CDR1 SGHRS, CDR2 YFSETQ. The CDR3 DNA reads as TGCGCCAGCAGCCGGACAGAGATGAACACTGAAGCTTTCTTT. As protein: CASSRTEMNTEAFF. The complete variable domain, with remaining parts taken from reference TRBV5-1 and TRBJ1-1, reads KAGVTQTPRYLIKTRGQQVTLSCSPISGHRSVSWYQQTPGQGLQFLFEYFSETQRNKGNFPGRFSGRQFSNSRSEMNVSTLELGDSALYLCASSRTEMNTEAFFGQGTRLTVV.

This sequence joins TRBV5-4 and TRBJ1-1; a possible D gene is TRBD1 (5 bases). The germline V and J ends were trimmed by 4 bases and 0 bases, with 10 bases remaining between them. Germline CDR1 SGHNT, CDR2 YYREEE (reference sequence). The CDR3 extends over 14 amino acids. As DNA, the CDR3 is TGTGCCAGCAGCCCGGGACCCATGAACACTGAAGCTTTCTTT. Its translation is CASSPGPMNTEAFF.

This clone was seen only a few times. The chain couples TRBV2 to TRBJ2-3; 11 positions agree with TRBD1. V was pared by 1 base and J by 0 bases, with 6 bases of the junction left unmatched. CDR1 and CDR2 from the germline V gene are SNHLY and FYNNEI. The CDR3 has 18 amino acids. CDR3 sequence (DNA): TGTGCCAGCAGTGAAGTCTGGGACAGGGGGACTAGCACAGATACGCAGTATTTT. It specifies CASSEVWDRGTSTDTQYF.

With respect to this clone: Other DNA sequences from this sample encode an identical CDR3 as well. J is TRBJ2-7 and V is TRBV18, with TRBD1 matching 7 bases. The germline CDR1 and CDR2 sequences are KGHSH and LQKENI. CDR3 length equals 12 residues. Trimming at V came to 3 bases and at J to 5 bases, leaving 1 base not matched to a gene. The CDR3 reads CASSPGTDEQYF. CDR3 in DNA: TGTGCCAGCTCACCCGGGACAGACGAGCAGTACTTC.

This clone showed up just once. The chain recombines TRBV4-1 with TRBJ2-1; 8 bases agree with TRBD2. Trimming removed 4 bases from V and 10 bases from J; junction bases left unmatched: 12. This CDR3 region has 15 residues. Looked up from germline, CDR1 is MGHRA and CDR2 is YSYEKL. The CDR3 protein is CASSLRAAGEGEQFF. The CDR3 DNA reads TGCGCCAGCAGCCTAAGGGCAGCGGGAGAGGGCGAGCAGTTCTTC.

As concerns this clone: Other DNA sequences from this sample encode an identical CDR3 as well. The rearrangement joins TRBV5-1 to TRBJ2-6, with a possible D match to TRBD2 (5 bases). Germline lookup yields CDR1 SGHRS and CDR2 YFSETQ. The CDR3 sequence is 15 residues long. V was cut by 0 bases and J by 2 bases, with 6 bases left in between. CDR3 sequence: CASSLVGAGANVLTF. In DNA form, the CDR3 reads TGCGCCAGCAGCTTGGTCGGGGCTGGGGCCAACGTCCTGACTTTC. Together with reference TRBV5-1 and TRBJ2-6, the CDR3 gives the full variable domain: KAGVTQTPRYLIKTRGQQVTLSCSPISGHRSVSWYQQTPGQGLQFLFEYFSETQRNKGNFPGRFSGRQFSNSRSEMNVSTLELGDSALYLCASSLVGAGANVLTFGAGSRLTVL.

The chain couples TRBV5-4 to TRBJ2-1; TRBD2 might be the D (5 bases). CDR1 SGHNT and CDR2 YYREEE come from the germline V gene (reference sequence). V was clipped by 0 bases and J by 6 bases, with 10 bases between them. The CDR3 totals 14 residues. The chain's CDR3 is CASSLAEGSNEQFF. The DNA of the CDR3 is TGTGCCAGCAGCTTGGCAGAGGGTTCCAATGAGCAGTTCTTC. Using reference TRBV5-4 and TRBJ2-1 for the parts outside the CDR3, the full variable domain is ETGVTQSPTHLIKTRGQQVTLRCSSQSGHNTVSWYQQALGQGPQFIFQYYREEENGRGNFPPRFSGLQFPNYSSELNVNALELDDSALYLCASSLAEGSNEQFFGPGTRLTVL.

CDR3 protein: CAISDWVGSYEQYF. CDR3 sequence (DNA): TGTGCCATCAGTGATTGGGTGGGTAGCTACGAGCAGTACTTC. The chain joins TRBV10-3 to TRBJ2-7; no reliable D call. This CDR3 is 14 amino acids long. V dropped 3 bases and J dropped 3 bases, with 12 bases sitting between them. The germline CDR1 and CDR2 sequences are ENHRY and SYGVKD.

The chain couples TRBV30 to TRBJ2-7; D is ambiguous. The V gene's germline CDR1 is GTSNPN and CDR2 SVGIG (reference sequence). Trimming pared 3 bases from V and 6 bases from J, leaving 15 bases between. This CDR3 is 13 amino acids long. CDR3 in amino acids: CAWSSGPIPEQYF. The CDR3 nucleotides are TGTGCCTGGAGCTCCGGCCCAATCCCCGAGCAGTACTTC.

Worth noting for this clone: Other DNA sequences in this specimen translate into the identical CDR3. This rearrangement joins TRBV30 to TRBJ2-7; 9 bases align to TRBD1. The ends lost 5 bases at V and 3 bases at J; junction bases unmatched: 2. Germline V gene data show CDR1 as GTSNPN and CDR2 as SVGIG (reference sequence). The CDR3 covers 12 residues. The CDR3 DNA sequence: TGTGCCTGGGAGACAGGGGGCTACGAGCAGTACTTC. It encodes CAWETGGYEQYF.

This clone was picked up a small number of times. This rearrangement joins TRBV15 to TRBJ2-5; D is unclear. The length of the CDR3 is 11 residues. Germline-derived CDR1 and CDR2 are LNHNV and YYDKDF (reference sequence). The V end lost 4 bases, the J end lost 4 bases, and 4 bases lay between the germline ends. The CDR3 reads CATSTRETQYF. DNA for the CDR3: TGTGCCACCAGCACCAGAGAGACCCAGTACTTC.

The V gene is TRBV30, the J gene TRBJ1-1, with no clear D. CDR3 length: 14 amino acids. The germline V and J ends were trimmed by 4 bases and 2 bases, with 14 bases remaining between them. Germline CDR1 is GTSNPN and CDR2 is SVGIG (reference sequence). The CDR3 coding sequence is TGTGCCTGGACTCCCGGACCGACCAACACTGAAGCTTTCTTT. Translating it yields CAWTPGPTNTEAFF.

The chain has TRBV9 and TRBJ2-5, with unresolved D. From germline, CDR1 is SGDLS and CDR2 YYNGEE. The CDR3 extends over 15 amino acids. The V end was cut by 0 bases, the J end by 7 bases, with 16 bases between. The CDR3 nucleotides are TGTGCCAGCAGCGTAGGTGAGGTGGCCCCCGGGACCCAGTACTTC. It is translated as CASSVGEVAPGTQYF. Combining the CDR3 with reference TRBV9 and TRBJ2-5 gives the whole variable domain DSGVTQTPKHLITATGQRVTLRCSPRSGDLSVYWYQQSLDQGLQFLIQYYNGEERAKGNILERFSAQQFPDLHSELNLSSLELGDSALYFCASSVGEVAPGTQYFGPGTRLLVL.

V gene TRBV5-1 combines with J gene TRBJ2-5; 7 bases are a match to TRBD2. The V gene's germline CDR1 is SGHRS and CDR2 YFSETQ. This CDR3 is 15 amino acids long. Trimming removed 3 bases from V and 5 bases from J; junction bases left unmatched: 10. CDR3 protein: CASSWSGNPRETQYF. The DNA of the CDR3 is TGCGCCAGCAGCTGGAGCGGGAACCCCCGGGAGACCCAGTACTTC.

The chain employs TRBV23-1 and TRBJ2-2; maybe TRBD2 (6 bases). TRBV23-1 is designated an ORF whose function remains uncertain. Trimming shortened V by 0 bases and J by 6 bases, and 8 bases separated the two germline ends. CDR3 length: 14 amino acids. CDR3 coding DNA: TGCGCCAGCAGTCAATCCGGAGGGCCCGGGGAGCTGTTTTTT. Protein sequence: CASSQSGGPGELFF.

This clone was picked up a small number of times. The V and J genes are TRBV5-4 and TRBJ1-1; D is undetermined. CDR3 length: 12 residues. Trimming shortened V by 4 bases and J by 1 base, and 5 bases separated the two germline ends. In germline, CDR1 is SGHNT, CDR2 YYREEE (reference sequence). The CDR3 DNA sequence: TGTGCCAGCAGCCTCAGGAACACTGAAGCTTTCTTT. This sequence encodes CASSLRNTEAFF.